These 3 T cell receptor beta chains share one sample of origin, sequenced in a study of T cells after posttransplantation cyclophosphamide. Cells defined as naive were viable CD3+CD4+ or CD3+CD8+ and CCR7+CD45RA+CD45RO-CD95-CD27+CD28+. The protocol was immunoSEQ multiplex PCR, while the TCRdb copy is restricted to in-frame clones and leaves out a portion. Seen here are about 31,000 clones, just over 90% observed once, and the top ten hold around 0.26%. The sequencing input was naive CD4+ T cells sorted from PBMCs. Receptor source: a woman aged 60-70 years in good health, CMV-negative, and a related stem cell transplant donor.

V gene TRBV10-1 combines with J gene TRBJ1-2, with unresolved D. Trimming stripped 0 bases from V and 4 bases from J, with 18 bases between. Germline values: CDR1 WNHNN, CDR2 SYGVQD (reference sequence). The CDR3 has 17 amino acids. In DNA, the CDR3 is TGCGCCAGCAGTGAGTCGGTCGGCGGGGATCAGTCCTATGGCTACACCTTC. Its translation is CASSESVGGDQSYGYTF.

The chain joins TRBV5-1 to TRBJ2-5, with D maybe TRBD2 (6 bases). Trimming removed 0 bases at V and 0 bases at J, with 9 bases between. The CDR3 totals 15 residues. Germline-derived CDR1 and CDR2 are SGHRS and YFSETQ. The CDR3 region has the DNA TGCGCCAGCAGCTTGGGGCCGGGGGACCAAGAGACCCAGTACTTC. Protein sequence: CASSLGPGDQETQYF.

The J gene is TRBJ1-2, the V gene TRBV6-5, with D perhaps TRBD1 (6 bases). Germline values: CDR1 MNHEY, CDR2 SVGAGI. The CDR3 has 13 amino acids. The V gene lost 7 bases and the J gene lost 5 bases, with 14 bases spanning the gap. The CDR3 is CASTQQGTYGYTF. The CDR3 bases are TGTGCCAGCACCCAACAGGGAACTTATGGCTACACCTTC.